The T cell receptor beta chain under discussion was sequenced for a study of T cell responses to AZD1222 COVID-19 vaccine. The method was immunoSEQ multiplex PCR; TCRdb's version includes in-frame clones alone and lacks a portion of them. The sample lists 90,000 to 120,000 clones, about 85% occurring once. Recipients boosted at about 4 weeks or about 12 weeks are pooled. Germline CDR1 and CDR2: LNHDA and SQIVND (reference sequence). This CDR3 contains 13 residues. Trimming cost V 2 bases and J 2 bases, with 6 bases left between them. This receptor was identified in an adult who received the AZD1222 COVID-19 vaccine. The chain is built from TRBV19 and TRBJ1-1, with D unclear. This material consisted of peripheral blood, taken 28 days after the second AZD1222 dose. Here the CDR3 reads CASSIKRNTEAFF. For the CDR3, the DNA is TGTGCCAGTAGTATAAAACGTAACACTGAAGCTTTCTTT.